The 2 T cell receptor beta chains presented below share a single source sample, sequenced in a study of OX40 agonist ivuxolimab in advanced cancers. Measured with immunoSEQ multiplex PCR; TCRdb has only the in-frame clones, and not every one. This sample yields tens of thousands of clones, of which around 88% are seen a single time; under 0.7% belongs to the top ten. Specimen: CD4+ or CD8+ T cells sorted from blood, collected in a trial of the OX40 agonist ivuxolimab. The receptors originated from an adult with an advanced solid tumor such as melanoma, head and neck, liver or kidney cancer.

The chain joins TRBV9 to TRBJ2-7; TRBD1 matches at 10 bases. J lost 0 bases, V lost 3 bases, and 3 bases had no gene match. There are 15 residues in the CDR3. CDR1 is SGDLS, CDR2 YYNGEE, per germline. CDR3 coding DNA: TGTGCCAGCAGCGAGAGGACAGGGGGCTCCTACGAGCAGTACTTC. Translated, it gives CASSERTGGSYEQYF.

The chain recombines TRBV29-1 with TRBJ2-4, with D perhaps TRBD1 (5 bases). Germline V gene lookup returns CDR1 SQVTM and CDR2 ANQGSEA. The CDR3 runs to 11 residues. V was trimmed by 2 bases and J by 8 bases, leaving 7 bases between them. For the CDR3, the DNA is TGCAGCGTTGAAAGGGGTTACATTCAGTACTTC. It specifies CSVERGYIQYF.